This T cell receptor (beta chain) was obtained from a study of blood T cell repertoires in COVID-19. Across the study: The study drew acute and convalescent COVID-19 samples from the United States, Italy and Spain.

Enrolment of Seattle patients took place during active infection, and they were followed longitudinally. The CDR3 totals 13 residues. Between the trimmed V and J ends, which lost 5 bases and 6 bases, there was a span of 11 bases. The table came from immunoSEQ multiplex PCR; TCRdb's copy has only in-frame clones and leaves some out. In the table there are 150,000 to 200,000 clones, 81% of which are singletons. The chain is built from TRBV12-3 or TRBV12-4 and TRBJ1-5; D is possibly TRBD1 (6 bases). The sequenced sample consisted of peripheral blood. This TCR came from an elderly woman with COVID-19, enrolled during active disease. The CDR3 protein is CASSVQGTQPQHF. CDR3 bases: TGTGCCAGCAGTGTACAGGGTACTCAGCCCCAGCATTTT.